This T cell receptor beta chain was profiled in a study of spatial heterogeneity in lung cancer. Study-level background: TCR and UMI combinations that were unique each appeared, on average, more than ten times in raw reads.

From germline, CDR1 is SGHRS and CDR2 YFSETQ. The V segment lost 2 bases and the J segment 4 bases; nucleotides outside the gene matches: 2. The CDR3 extends over 15 amino acids. TCRdb re-called the 5' RACE reads through MiXCR, storing one row per CDR3 protein. The sample yields 45,000 or so distinct CDR3 sequences, around 7.6% seen once. Time point indicated: sample taken at primary tumor resection. Whole RNA was taken from tumor, nontumor lung or frozen PBMC; it was then sequenced unsorted. The cohort: roughly 72 early-stage, untreated non-small cell lung cancer patients. The V call is TRBV5-1, the J call TRBJ2-1; 11 bases align to TRBD2. The sequence derives from a female donor with early-stage non-small cell lung cancer. Sequenced material: PBMCs, taken at surgery. Written as DNA, the CDR3 is TGCGCCAGCAGCTTTAGCGGGGGGGTATACAATGAGCAGTTCTTC. Amino acids: CASSFSGGVYNEQFF. Variable domain in full (rest from reference TRBV5-1 and TRBJ2-1): KAGVTQTPRYLIKTRGQQVTLSCSPISGHRSVSWYQQTPGQGLQFLFEYFSETQRNKGNFPGRFSGRQFSNSRSEMNVSTLELGDSALYLCASSFSGGVYNEQFFGPGTRLTVL.